This is a list of T cell receptor beta chains from one sample in a study of beta chain features in type 1 diabetes. Clones were read by immunoSEQ multiplex PCR, and TCRdb kept only the in-frame ones, dropping some. The table shows 200,000 to 250,000 clones, with roughly 10% occurring only once. The sample consisted of central memory CD4+ T cells from blood. These TCRs come from a young man in good health. The CDR3 runs from the conserved cysteine through the conserved F or W. The order of the fields is CDR3 length, clone size, J gene, V gene, CDR3 protein. Clone size, where shown, is once, few, many, or a class for clones that have expanded.

17 | few | TRBJ2-1 | TRBV7-3 | CASSLLGGSSSYNEQFF
14 | . | TRBJ2-4 | TRBV11-2 | CASSLTLGQDIQYF
14 | . | TRBJ2-7 | TRBV28 | CASSSGLAASRSYF
12 | many | TRBJ1-1 | TRBV29-1 | CSVSLGLPEAFF
13 | many | TRBJ1-5 | TRBV5-1 | CASSSHGNQPQHF
14 | few | TRBJ2-2 | TRBV29-1 | CSSSRDTNTGELFF
14 | few | TRBJ1-1 | TRBV28 | CASSSPGVRTEAFF
17 | . | TRBJ2-3 | TRBV7-2 | CASSTSPLAGWANTQYF
17 | few | TRBJ2-1 | TRBV5-5 | CASSLVILRGNYNEQFF
14 | . | TRBJ2-5 | TRBV5-1 | CASSLEGAAETQYF
15 | many | TRBJ2-1 | TRBV10-3 | CAIRKTGNDYNEQFF